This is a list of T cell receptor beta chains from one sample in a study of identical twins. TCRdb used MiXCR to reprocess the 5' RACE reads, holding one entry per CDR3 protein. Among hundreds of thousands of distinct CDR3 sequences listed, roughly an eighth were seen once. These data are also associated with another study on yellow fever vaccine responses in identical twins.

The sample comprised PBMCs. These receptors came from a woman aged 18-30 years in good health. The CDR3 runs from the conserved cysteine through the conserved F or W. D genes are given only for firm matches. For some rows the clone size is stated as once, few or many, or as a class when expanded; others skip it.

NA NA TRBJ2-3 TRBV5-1 TGCGCCAGCAGCTTCATCAGGGGACCTACAGATACGCAGTATTTT CASSFIRGPTDTQYF
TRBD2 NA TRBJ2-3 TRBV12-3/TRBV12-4 TGTGCCAGCAGTTTATGGATTAGCGGGAGTGTGTCCAGCACAGATACGCAGTATTTT CASSLWISGSVSSTDTQYF
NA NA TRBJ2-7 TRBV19 TGTGCCAGCACTCGTGCTTGGGAATCGGGAGAGCAGTACTTC CASTRAWESGEQYF
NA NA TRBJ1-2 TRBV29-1 TGCAGCGTTGTTTCTCCGGCGGGCTATGGCTACACCTTC CSVVSPAGYGYTF
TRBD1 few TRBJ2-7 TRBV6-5 TGTGCCAGCAGTTACTCGCCCGTTGGGACAGCCTACTACGAGCAGTACTTC CASSYSPVGTAYYEQYF
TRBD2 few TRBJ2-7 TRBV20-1 TGCAGTGCTAGAGATCGACGCGGGAGGGGAGACGAGCAGTACTTC CSARDRRGRGDEQYF
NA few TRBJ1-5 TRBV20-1 TGCAGTGCTAGAGTTCTGAAACCCTTCGCCCCCCAGCATTTT CSARVLKPFAPQHF
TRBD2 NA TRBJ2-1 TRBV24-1 TGTGCCACCAGTCGAACTAGCGGACAGCCCTACAATGAGCAGTTCTTC CATSRTSGQPYNEQFF
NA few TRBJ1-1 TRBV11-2 TGTGCCAGCAGCTTAGAAGCGAGGGAGGGGTCTGAAGCTTTCTTT CASSLEAREGSEAFF
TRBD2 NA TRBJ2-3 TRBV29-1 TGCAGCGTCGAGCTAGCGGCGCCAGATACGCAGTATTTT CSVELAAPDTQYF
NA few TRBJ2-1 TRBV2 TGTGCCAGCAGTGACCGAACGGGCAGAAACAATGAGCAGTTCTTC CASSDRTGRNNEQFF